A single sample is the source of the 15 T cell receptor beta chains below, sequenced in a study of blood T cell repertoires in COVID-19. Sequenced by immunoSEQ multiplex PCR; TCRdb stores in-frame clones only, minus some. The table shows 140,000 to 150,000 clones, with about 83% occurring only once. Sequences were obtained from PBMCs or T cells enriched from blood (not recorded which). These receptors were obtained from a woman between 50 and 59 years old who had been exposed to COVID-19.

The rearrangement joins TRBV7-2 to TRBJ2-3; D not certain. Trimming removed 2 bases from V and 6 bases from J, with 6 bases in between. There are 12 residues in the CDR3. CDR1 is SGHTA and CDR2 is FQGNSA in the germline V gene. The CDR3 here is CASSLRPDTQYF. DNA for the CDR3: TGTGCCAGCAGCTTACGTCCGGATACGCAGTATTTT.

The chain has TRBV11-1 and TRBJ2-1, with TRBD2 matching over 10 bases. Germline lookup yields CDR1 SGHAT and CDR2 FQDESV (reference sequence). CDR3 size: 15 residues. The V segment lost 2 bases and the J segment 4 bases; nucleotides outside the gene matches: 2. For the CDR3, the DNA is TGTGCCAGCAGCTTATCGACTAGCGGGTACAATGAGCAGTTCTTC. Translated: CASSLSTSGYNEQFF.

This chain links TRBV4-3 with TRBJ2-1; D remains ambiguous. The V and J ends lost 0 bases and 1 base respectively, with 7 bases between them. The CDR3 contains 15 residues. Germline V gives CDR1 LGHNA, CDR2 YSLEER. The CDR3 DNA reads TGCGCCAGCAGCCAAGATCTCGTATCCTACAATGAGCAGTTCTTC. Protein sequence: CASSQDLVSYNEQFF.

The V gene is TRBV6-2 or TRBV6-3, the J gene TRBJ2-1, with TRBD1 identical over 7 bases. V lost 6 bases and J lost 4; bases outside the gene matches: 12. Germline CDR1 is MNHEY and CDR2 is SVGEGT. The CDR3 contains 16 residues. CDR3 sequence (DNA): TGTGCCAGCAGCACCCAGAGAAGGGGGCTATACAATGAGCAGTTCTTC. It codes for CASSTQRRGLYNEQFF.

The chain combines TRBV11-3 with TRBJ2-3; TRBD2 aligns across 13 bases. The V and J ends lost 5 bases and 4 bases, in that order; junction bases with no gene match: 6. This CDR3 comprises 16 residues. Germline V gene lookup returns CDR1 SGHNT and CDR2 YENEEA. CDR3 sequence (DNA): TGTGCCAGCAGCACCGGGACTAGCGGGAACGCAGATACGCAGTATTTT. Translation gives CASSTGTSGNADTQYF. The variable domain in full, with the rest retrieved from reference TRBV11-3 and TRBJ2-3, is EAGVVQSPRYKIIEKKQPVAFWCNPISGHNTLYWYLQNLGQGPELLIRYENEEAVDDSQLPKDRFSAERLKGVDSTLKIQPAELGDSAVYLCASSTGTSGNADTQYFGPGTRLTVL.

The chain has TRBV6-5 and TRBJ2-1, with TRBD2 matching 9 bases. This CDR3 comprises 15 residues. V lost 6 bases and J lost 7; bases outside the gene matches: 10. The V gene's germline CDR1 is MNHEY and CDR2 SVGAGI. The DNA of the CDR3 is TGTGCCAGCAGCTTAGCGGGAGTCCCCGCTAATGAGCAGTTCTTC. Its translation is CASSLAGVPANEQFF.

The V gene is TRBV24-1, the J gene TRBJ2-1, with TRBD2 identical over 10 bases. V shed 4 bases and J 6 bases; nucleotides not matched to a gene: 11. This CDR3 is 17 amino acids long. CDR1 and CDR2 from the germline V gene are KGHDR and SFDVKD. CDR3 residues: CATSEPSGSGPTNEQFF. The CDR3 DNA follows: TGTGCCACCAGTGAGCCTAGCGGGAGCGGTCCAACCAATGAGCAGTTCTTC.

V and J are TRBV20-1 and TRBJ1-1; tentative D call: TRBD1 (5 bases). V lost 3 bases and J 2 bases, leaving 19 bases between the germline ends. This CDR3 is 16 amino acids long. Per germline, CDR1 DFQATT and CDR2 SNEGSKA (reference sequence). CDR3 sequence reads: CSASVVARTPNTEAFF. The CDR3 nucleotides are TGCAGTGCTAGTGTGGTTGCGAGGACACCAAACACTGAAGCTTTCTTT.

This clone was seen a single time. The V and J genes are TRBV4-1 and TRBJ2-7; maybe TRBD1 (7 bases). Germline CDR1 reads MGHRA; CDR2 reads YSYEKL. The CDR3 spans 16 residues. The V end was cut by 4 bases, the J end by 4 bases, with 20 bases between. CDR3 sequence: CASSPPRRGQVYEQYF. The DNA for the CDR3 is TGCGCCAGCAGCCCCCCCAGGAGGGGGCAGGTGTACGAGCAGTACTTC.

The J gene is TRBJ2-1, the V gene TRBV6-5, with D possibly TRBD2 on 5 matching bases. V shed 2 bases and J shed 5 bases, with 7 bases lying between them. This CDR3 contains 13 residues. CDR1 is MNHEY and CDR2 is SVGAGI in the germline V gene. CDR3 DNA: TGTGCCAGCAGTTACGTGCGGGACAATGAGCAGTTCTTC. This sequence encodes CASSYVRDNEQFF.

This chain links TRBV7-9 with TRBJ2-3; the D gene is possibly TRBD2 (7 bases). Looked up from germline, CDR1 is SEHNR and CDR2 is FQNEAQ (reference sequence). Trimming cost V 2 bases and J 4 bases, with 13 bases left between them. The CDR3 has 15 residues. CDR3 amino acids: CASSLSPGGSDTQYF. CDR3 DNA sequence: TGTGCCAGCAGCTTATCTCCGGGGGGCTCAGATACGCAGTATTTT.

This chain links TRBV3-1 (or the pseudogene TRBV3-2) with TRBJ2-5, with D possibly matching TRBD1 (6 bases). Trimming shortened V by 1 base and J by 2 bases, and 8 bases separated the two germline ends. Germline V gene data show CDR1 as LGHDT and CDR2 as YNNKEL (reference sequence). The CDR3 extends over 14 amino acids. CDR3 sequence: CASSQGTGQETQYF. CDR3 sequence (DNA): TGTGCCAGCAGCCAAGGCACAGGGCAAGAGACCCAGTACTTC.

The chain links TRBV11-2 to TRBJ1-6, with D unresolved. V gave up 5 bases and J gave up 2 bases, with 7 bases separating them. Germline V CDR1 and CDR2: SGHAT, FQNNGV. This CDR3 contains 14 residues. CDR3 protein: CASSTTPYNSPLHF. CDR3 coding DNA: TGTGCCAGCAGCACGACACCCTATAATTCACCCCTCCACTTT.

The chain recombines TRBV7-8 with TRBJ1-3, with a tentative D call TRBD1 (5 bases). The germline gives CDR1 SGHVS, CDR2 FQNEAQ. This CDR3 has 15 amino acids. The germline V and J ends were trimmed by 5 bases and 2 bases, with 13 bases remaining between them. The CDR3 region is CASSPIGETGNTIYF. As DNA, the CDR3 is TGTGCCAGCAGCCCAATAGGGGAAACTGGAAACACCATATATTTT.

The chain recombines TRBV27 with TRBJ1-2; D is unclear. CDR3 length: 15 residues. Germline values: CDR1 MNHEY, CDR2 SMNVEV (reference sequence). Trimming removed 0 bases from V and 4 bases from J, with 12 bases in between. DNA for the CDR3: TGTGCCAGCAGTTTATCCTTTGGGCAGATCTATGGCTACACCTTC. It codes for CASSLSFGQIYGYTF.